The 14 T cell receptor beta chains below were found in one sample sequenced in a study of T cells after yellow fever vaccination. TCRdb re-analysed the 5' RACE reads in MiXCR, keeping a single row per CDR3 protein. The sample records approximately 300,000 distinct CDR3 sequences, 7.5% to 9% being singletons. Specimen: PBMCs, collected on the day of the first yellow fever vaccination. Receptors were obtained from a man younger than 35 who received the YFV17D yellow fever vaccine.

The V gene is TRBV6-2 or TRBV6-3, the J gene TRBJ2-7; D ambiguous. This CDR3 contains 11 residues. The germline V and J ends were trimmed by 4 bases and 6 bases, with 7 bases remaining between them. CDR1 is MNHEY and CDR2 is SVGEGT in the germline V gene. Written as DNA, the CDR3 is TGTGCCAGCAGTTTCCCCGGCGAGCAGTACTTC. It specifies CASSFPGEQYF.

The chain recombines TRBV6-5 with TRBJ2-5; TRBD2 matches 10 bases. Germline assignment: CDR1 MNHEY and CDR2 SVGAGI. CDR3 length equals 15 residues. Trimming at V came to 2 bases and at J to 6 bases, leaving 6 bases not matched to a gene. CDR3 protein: CASSYEGLARKTQYF. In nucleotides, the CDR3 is TGTGCCAGCAGTTACGAGGGACTAGCGAGAAAGACCCAGTACTTC.

CDR3 sequence: CASSQGRGLQYYEQFF. CDR3 DNA: TGCGCCAGCAGCCAAGGCCGGGGACTTCAGTATTATGAGCAGTTCTTC. The chain uses TRBV4-1 and TRBJ2-1, with D possibly matching TRBD2 (6 bases). V lost 1 base and J lost 8, with 18 bases in between. Germline CDR1 reads MGHRA; CDR2 reads YSYEKL. The CDR3 has 16 residues.

This chain's CDR3 is CASSLEAGNYGYTF. For the CDR3, the DNA is TGCGCCAGCAGCTTGGAAGCGGGCAACTATGGCTACACCTTC. V and J are TRBV5-1 and TRBJ1-2; no definite D call. Looked up from germline, CDR1 is SGHRS and CDR2 is YFSETQ. Deletions cut 0 bases from V and 2 bases from J, with 8 bases between. The CDR3 has 14 amino acids.

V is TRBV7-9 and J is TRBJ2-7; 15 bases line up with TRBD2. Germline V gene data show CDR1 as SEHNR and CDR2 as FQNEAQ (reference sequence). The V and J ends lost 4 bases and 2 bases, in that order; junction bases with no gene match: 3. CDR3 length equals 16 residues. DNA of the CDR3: TGTGCCAGCAGCTCGGGACTAGCGGGGGGCGCCTACGAGCAGTACTTC. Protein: CASSSGLAGGAYEQYF. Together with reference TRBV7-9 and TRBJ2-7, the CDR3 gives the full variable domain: DTGVSQNPRHKITKRGQNVTFRCDPISEHNRLYWYRQTLGQGPEFLTYFQNEAQLEKSRLLSDRFSAERPKGSFSTLEIQRTEQGDSAMYLCASSSGLAGGAYEQYFGPGTRLTVT.

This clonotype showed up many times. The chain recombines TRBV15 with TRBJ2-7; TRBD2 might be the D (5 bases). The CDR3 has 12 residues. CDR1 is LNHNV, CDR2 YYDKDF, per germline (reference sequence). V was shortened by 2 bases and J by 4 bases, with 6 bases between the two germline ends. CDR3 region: CATSRPGYEQYF. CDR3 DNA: TGTGCCACCAGCAGACCGGGGTACGAGCAGTACTTC.

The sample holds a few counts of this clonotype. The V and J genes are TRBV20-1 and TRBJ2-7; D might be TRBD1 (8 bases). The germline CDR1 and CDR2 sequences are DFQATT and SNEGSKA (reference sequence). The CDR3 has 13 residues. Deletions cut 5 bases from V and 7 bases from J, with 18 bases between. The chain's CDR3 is CSAATGAGGEQYF. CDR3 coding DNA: TGCAGTGCTGCGACAGGGGCCGGGGGGGAGCAGTACTTC.

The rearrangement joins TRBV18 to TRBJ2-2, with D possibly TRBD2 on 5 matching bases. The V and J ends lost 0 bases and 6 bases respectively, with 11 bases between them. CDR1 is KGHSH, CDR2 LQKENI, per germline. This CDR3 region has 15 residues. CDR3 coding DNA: TGTGCCAGCTCACCACCGAGGGTAGGCGCCGGGGAGCTGTTTTTT. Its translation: CASSPPRVGAGELFF.

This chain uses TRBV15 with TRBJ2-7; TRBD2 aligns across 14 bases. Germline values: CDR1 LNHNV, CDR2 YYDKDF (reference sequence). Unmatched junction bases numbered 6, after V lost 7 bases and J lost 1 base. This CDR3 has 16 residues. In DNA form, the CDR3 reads TGTGCCACCACCGGAGGACTAGCGGGGGGTTCCTACGAGCAGTACTTC. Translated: CATTGGLAGGSYEQYF. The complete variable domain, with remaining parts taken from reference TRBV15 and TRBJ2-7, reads DAMVIQNPRYQVTQFGKPVTLSCSQTLNHNVMYWYQQKSSQAPKLLFHYYDKDFNNEADTPDNFQSRRPNTSFCFLDIRSPGLGDTAMYLCATTGGLAGGSYEQYFGPGTRLTVT.

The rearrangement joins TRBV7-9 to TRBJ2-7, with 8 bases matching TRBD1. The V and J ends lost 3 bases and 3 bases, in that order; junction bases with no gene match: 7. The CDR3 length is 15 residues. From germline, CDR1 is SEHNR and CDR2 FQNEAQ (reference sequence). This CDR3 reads CASSLGRGPVYEQYV. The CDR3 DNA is TGTGCCAGCAGCTTGGGCAGGGGGCCCGTCTACGAGCAGTACGTC.

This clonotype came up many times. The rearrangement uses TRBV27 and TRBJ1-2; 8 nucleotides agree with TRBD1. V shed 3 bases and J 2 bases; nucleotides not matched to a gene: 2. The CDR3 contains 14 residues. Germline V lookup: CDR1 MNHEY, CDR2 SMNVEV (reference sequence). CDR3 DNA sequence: TGTGCCAGCAGTTTCAGGGACAGGAACTATGGCTACACCTTC. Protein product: CASSFRDRNYGYTF.

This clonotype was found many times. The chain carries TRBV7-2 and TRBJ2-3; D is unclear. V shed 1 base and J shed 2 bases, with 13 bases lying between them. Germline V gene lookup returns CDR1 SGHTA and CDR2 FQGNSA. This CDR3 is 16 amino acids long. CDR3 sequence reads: CASSLDRVSSTDTQYF. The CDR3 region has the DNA TGTGCCAGCAGCTTAGACAGAGTTTCTTCCACAGATACGCAGTATTTT. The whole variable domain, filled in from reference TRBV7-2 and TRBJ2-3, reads GAGVSQSPSNKVTEKGKDVELRCDPISGHTALYWYRQSLGQGLEFLIYFQGNSAPDKSGLPSDRFSAERTGGSVSTLTIQRTQQEDSAVYLCASSLDRVSSTDTQYFGPGTRLTVL.

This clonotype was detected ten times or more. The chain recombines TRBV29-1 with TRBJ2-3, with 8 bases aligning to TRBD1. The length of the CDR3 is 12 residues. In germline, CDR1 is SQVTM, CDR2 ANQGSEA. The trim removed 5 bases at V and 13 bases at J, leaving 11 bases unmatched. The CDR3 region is CSVSPGGQVKYF. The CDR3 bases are TGCAGCGTTAGTCCCGGGGGACAGGTGAAGTATTTT.

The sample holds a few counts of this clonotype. The CDR3 loop reads CASSRDGTYEQYF. The CDR3 DNA is TGTGCCAGCTCCCGGGACGGGACCTACGAGCAGTACTTC. The chain joins TRBV18 to TRBJ2-7; perhaps D is TRBD1 or TRBD2 (5 bases each). Germline V gene lookup returns CDR1 KGHSH and CDR2 LQKENI. Between the trimmed V and J ends, which lost 6 bases and 2 bases, there was a span of 11 bases. The CDR3 has 13 amino acids.